This passage covers 29 T cell receptor beta chains from one sample sequenced in a study of glioma-infiltrating T cells. The iRepertoire nested amplicon-rescue multiplex PCR amplified TCR alpha and beta CDR3s from RNA. TCRdb used MiXCR to reprocess the multiplex PCR reads, holding one entry per CDR3 protein. The sample holds roughly 200,000 distinct CDR3 sequences; roughly a third are singletons and the top ten take about 19%. Sample: glioma tissue, nonneoplastic brain tissue, or PBMCs (not recorded which). These receptors came from a human donor with low-grade glioma or glioblastoma, undergoing nonglioma brain surgery, or in good health (not recorded which).

This chain connects TRBV25-1 to TRBJ2-1, with D unclear. The V and J ends lost 7 bases and 12 bases respectively, with 19 bases between them. Germline CDR1 MGHDK, CDR2 SYGVNS. The CDR3 has 13 residues. The CDR3 region is CASKQYSTDTQFF. Here the CDR3 DNA reads TGTGCCAGCAAGCAGTATAGCACAGATACGCAGTTCTTC.

This clonotype was counted only a few times. At one end, the junction sequence differs from germline, possibly due to a read error. This sequence joins TRBV3-1 and TRBJ2-2; no clear D. Germline assignment: CDR1 LGHDT and CDR2 YNNKEL (reference sequence). The CDR3 length is 15 residues. CDR3 amino acids: CASNQGRPMSGELFF. CDR3 sequence (DNA): TGTGCCAGCAACCAAGGAAGGCCTATGTCCGGGGAGCTGTTTTTT.

This clonotype occurred a few times. V is TRBV10-3 and J is TRBJ2-7; D gene ambiguous. Germline CDR1 is ENHRY and CDR2 is SYGVKD. The CDR3 spans 13 residues. V lost 0 bases to trimming and J lost 5 bases, with 8 bases between them. CDR3 in DNA: TGTGCCATCAGTGAGTCGATCATCGACGAGCAGTACTTC. Amino acids: CAISESIIDEQYF.

This clonotype was recorded at least ten times. V usage is TRBV20-1 and J usage is TRBJ1-5; D gene ambiguous. The V end was cut by 0 bases, the J end by 14 bases, with 23 bases between. This CDR3 is 15 amino acids long. The germline CDR1 and CDR2 sequences are DFQATT and SNEGSKA (reference sequence). In nucleotides, the CDR3 is TGCAGTGCTAGAGATCCCCAGAGCCCCCGGGGAGCGGAGCATTTT. It yields the protein CSARDPQSPRGAEHF.

In its sample, this clonotype was seen many times. The rearrangement joins TRBV24-1 to TRBJ1-5; D gene uncertain. The CDR3 runs 14 residues. Germline V lookup: CDR1 KGHDR, CDR2 SFDVKD. V was trimmed by 3 bases and J by 4 bases, leaving 9 bases between them. The CDR3: CATSDLTVNQPQHF. CDR3 nucleotides: TGTGCCACCAGTGATCTAACAGTAAATCAGCCCCAGCATTTT.

Worth noting for this clonotype: With a much larger clone just one base away, this may be a read error. V and J are TRBV28 and TRBJ2-1; D is tentatively TRBD1 or TRBD2 (5 bases each). Germline V gene lookup returns CDR1 MDHEN and CDR2 SYDVKM. V lost 7 bases and J lost 7, with 17 bases in between. This CDR3 has 14 residues. The CDR3 loop is CASTPVGVGNEQFF. The CDR3 coding sequence is TGTGCCAGCACCCCGGTGGGGGTGGGGAATGAGCAGTTCTTC.

The J gene is TRBJ2-3, the V gene TRBV29-1; 13 bases align to TRBD2. The CDR3 runs 14 residues. Germline lookup yields CDR1 SQVTM and CDR2 ANQGSEA. V lost 7 bases and J lost 3; bases outside the gene matches: 4. CDR3 sequence: CSAQTSGRTDTQYF. Written as DNA, the CDR3 is TGCAGCGCTCAGACTAGCGGGAGGACAGATACGCAGTATTTT.

This clonotype was picked up many times. The chain joins TRBV11-2 to TRBJ1-2; 10 nucleotides match TRBD1. Germline V gene lookup returns CDR1 SGHAT and CDR2 FQNNGV. The CDR3 consists of 14 residues. V shed 5 bases, J shed 5 bases, and the junction held 5 bases outside the gene matches. The CDR3 nucleotides read TGTGCCAGCAGCGCGGGACAGGGGCAATATGGCTACACCTTC. It specifies CASSAGQGQYGYTF.

This clonotype showed up just a few times. The chain recombines TRBV5-1 with TRBJ2-1; 10 bases fit TRBD2. V shed 2 bases and J 4 bases; nucleotides not matched to a gene: 9. This CDR3 region has 17 residues. Germline V gene sequence: CDR1 SGHRS, CDR2 YFSETQ. The CDR3 here is CASSLSAGGPLYNEQFF. Here the CDR3 DNA reads TGCGCCAGCAGCTTATCAGCGGGAGGGCCCCTATACAATGAGCAGTTCTTC.

This clonotype has a count of ten or more. V and J are TRBV28 and TRBJ2-3, with D unresolved. V gave up 5 bases and J gave up 2 bases, with 11 bases separating them. Germline V lookup: CDR1 MDHEN, CDR2 SYDVKM. The CDR3 consists of 14 residues. The DNA of the CDR3 is TGTGCCAGCAGTGCCGACACTTACACAGATACGCAGTATTTT. The encoded protein is CASSADTYTDTQYF.

This clonotype was observed at least ten times. This sequence joins TRBV27 and TRBJ1-5; a possible D gene is TRBD1 (5 bases). Trimming took off 6 bases at V and 4 bases at J, with 13 bases between the two ends. Germline CDR1 MNHEY, CDR2 SMNVEV (reference sequence). This CDR3 has 14 amino acids. CDR3 nucleotide sequence: TGTGCCAGCAGGCGGCAGGGAACAAATCAGCCCCAGCATTTT. Translation: CASRRQGTNQPQHF.

This clonotype was picked up many times. V and J are TRBV6-5 and TRBJ2-7; the match to TRBD2 covers 9 bases. Trimming removed 0 bases from V and 7 bases from J; junction bases left unmatched: 7. Per the germline V gene, CDR1 is MNHEY and CDR2 is SVGAGI. This CDR3 has 15 residues. The CDR3 loop reads CASSYSAGGVLEQYF. CDR3 nucleotide sequence: TGTGCCAGCAGTTACTCTGCGGGAGGGGTTCTGGAGCAGTACTTC.

Concerning this clonotype itself: The conserved phenylalanine or tryptophan normally closing the CDR3 is absent here, so this likely arose from a read error. The genes are TRBV5-1 and TRBJ2-1; D is undetermined. The CDR3 sequence is 15 residues long. Germline CDR1 SGHRS, CDR2 YFSETQ. The V end was cut by 6 bases, the J end by 2 bases, with 15 bases between. The CDR3 sequence is CASNPASWAYNEQFL. The CDR3, as DNA: TGCGCCAGCAACCCGGCGTCTTGGGCCTACAATGAGCAGTTCCTC.

This clonotype was counted ten times or more. This rearrangement joins TRBV7-2 to TRBJ2-7; possible D gene TRBD2, 6 bases. Trimming stripped 5 bases from V and 1 base from J, with 18 bases between. The CDR3 runs to 16 residues. The V gene's germline CDR1 is SGHTA and CDR2 FQGNSA. CDR3 DNA sequence: TGTGCCAGCAGCCTCTCCTCGGGTAGCGGATCCTACGAGCAGTACTTC. Translating it yields CASSLSSGSGSYEQYF.

J is TRBJ2-7 and V is TRBV4-1; TRBD2 agrees at 7 bases. Unmatched junction bases numbered 8, after V lost 0 bases and J lost 3 bases. CDR1 and CDR2 from the germline V gene are MGHRA and YSYEKL. This CDR3 contains 16 residues. CDR3 residues: CASSQEGTTRLYEQYF. CDR3 nucleotide sequence: TGCGCCAGCAGCCAAGAGGGGACTACTCGTCTCTACGAGCAGTACTTC.

In its sample, this clonotype was seen a few times. V gene TRBV29-1 combines with J gene TRBJ1-3; D is ambiguous. The germline CDR1 and CDR2 sequences are SQVTM and ANQGSEA. This CDR3 spans 11 amino acids. Deletions cut 3 bases from V and 4 bases from J, with 4 bases between. CDR3 nucleotides: TGCAGCGTTGATTCCGGAAACACCATATATTTT. Its protein product is CSVDSGNTIYF.

Only a few counts were recorded for this clonotype. The chain has TRBV4-2 and TRBJ2-7, with TRBD1 matching over 7 bases. V dropped 1 base and J dropped 3; count of bases not matched to a gene: 12. Germline V gene lookup returns CDR1 LGHNA and CDR2 YNFKEQ. The CDR3 sequence is 17 residues long. CDR3 DNA: TGTGCCAGCAGCCAAGGTGAGGTCGGGGACAGCATCTACGAGCAGTACTTC. Its translation: CASSQGEVGDSIYEQYF.

The sample holds many counts of this clonotype. The rearrangement joins TRBV19 to TRBJ2-1; the match to TRBD2 covers 9 bases. This CDR3 comprises 16 residues. Germline CDR1 reads LNHDA; CDR2 reads SQIVND (reference sequence). V was clipped by 2 bases and J by 8 bases; unmatched bases: 10. The CDR3 is CASSIPVSGSGDEQFF. CDR3 DNA sequence: TGTGCCAGTAGTATACCCGTTAGCGGGAGTGGGGATGAGCAGTTCTTC.

Many counts were recorded for this clonotype. V and J are TRBV7-6 and TRBJ2-1; TRBD1 matches at 8 bases. The CDR3 totals 15 residues. The junction had 5 bases not matched to a gene; V was cut back by 2 bases and J by 5 bases. The germline CDR1 and CDR2 sequences are SGHVS and FNYEAQ. The CDR3 here is CASSLWTGPDNEQFF. For the CDR3, the DNA is TGTGCCAGCAGCTTATGGACAGGGCCTGACAATGAGCAGTTCTTC.

In this sample, this clonotype turned up a few times. This chain joins TRBV24-1 and TRBJ2-7; a possible D gene is TRBD2 (6 bases). The CDR3 covers 13 residues. The germline CDR1 and CDR2 sequences are KGHDR and SFDVKD. Trimming stripped 3 bases from V and 7 bases from J, with 12 bases between. CDR3 residues: CATSDGGAGEQYF. CDR3 DNA sequence: TGTGCCACCAGTGATGGCGGGGCGGGTGAGCAGTACTTC.

To note about this clonotype: Given a much more abundant clone one base away, this may be a read error. The chain carries TRBV5-1 and TRBJ2-6; a possible D gene is TRBD2 (6 bases). The CDR3 has 17 amino acids. Germline V gives CDR1 SGHRS, CDR2 YFSETQ. For the CDR3, the DNA is TGCGCCAGCAGCCGGGGACTTCCCCACTCTTGGGCCAACGTCCTGACTTTC. It is translated as CASSRGLPHSWANVLTF.

At least ten counts were recorded for this clonotype. The chain has TRBV28 and TRBJ2-7; tentative D call: TRBD2 (7 bases). Germline V gives CDR1 MDHEN, CDR2 SYDVKM. V was trimmed by 5 bases and J by 4 bases, leaving 15 bases between them. The CDR3 has 14 residues. CDR3 sequence reads: CASSGGAGTYEQYF. The CDR3 DNA is TGTGCCAGCAGTGGGGGGGCAGGGACATACGAGCAGTACTTC.

Here the CDR3 DNA reads TGTGCCAGCAAAATTCCCGCCGGGGCTAGCGGGAGAGAACGGGCCGGTTATACGCAGTATTTT. Protein: CASKIPAGASGRERAGYTQYF. The chain recombines TRBV28 with TRBJ2-3; 10 nucleotides match TRBD2. The CDR3 totals 21 residues. V trimming: 7 bases; J trimming: 7 bases; junction bases outside the gene matches: 29. Germline V gene lookup returns CDR1 MDHEN and CDR2 SYDVKM.

This clonotype was seen repeatedly, ten times or more. The V and J genes are TRBV4-3 and TRBJ2-5; maybe TRBD2 (6 bases). V dropped 0 bases and J dropped 10 bases, with 12 bases sitting between them. CDR1 and CDR2 (germline): LGHNA, YSLEER. The CDR3 is 13 amino acids. CDR3 region: CASSQESGVSQYF. The CDR3 DNA reads as TGCGCCAGCAGCCAAGAATCGGGGGTCAGCCAGTACTTC.

As for this clonotype: This may arise from a read error, as a much more abundant clone is one base away. This chain connects TRBV24-1 to TRBJ2-1; 11 positions match TRBD2. CDR1 KGHDR and CDR2 SFDVKD come from the germline V gene. The length of the CDR3 is 16 residues. DNA for the CDR3: TGTGCCACCAGTGATTCTAGCGGGAGGTCCTACAATGAGAAGTTCTTC. The encoded protein is CATSDSSGRSYNEKFF.

This clonotype was counted many times. The rearrangement joins TRBV20-1 to TRBJ2-1; no firm D call. Germline CDR1 and CDR2: DFQATT and SNEGSKA (reference sequence). The CDR3 contains 14 residues. Deletions cut 1 base from V and 4 bases from J, with 11 bases between. The CDR3 bases are TGCAGTGCTAGAGTAGCAGGCTATTACAATGAGCAGTTCTTC. Residues: CSARVAGYYNEQFF.

This clonotype was detected only a few times. This sequence joins TRBV19 and TRBJ2-7; D might be TRBD1 (5 bases). CDR1 and CDR2 (germline): LNHDA, SQIVND (reference sequence). The CDR3 is 15 amino acids. The V and J ends lost 3 bases and 3 bases respectively, with 15 bases between them. The CDR3 spells CASSIIGALDYEQYF. CDR3 DNA: TGTGCCAGTAGTATTATTGGGGCCCTTGACTACGAGCAGTACTTC. Filled out from reference TRBV19 and TRBJ2-7, the complete variable domain reads DGGITQSPKYLFRKEGQNVTLSCEQNLNHDAMYWYRQDPGQGLRLIYYSQIVNDFQKGDIAEGYSVSREKKESFPLTVTSAQKNPTAFYLCASSIIGALDYEQYFGPGTRLTVT.

This clonotype came up many times. The chain recombines TRBV10-3 with TRBJ2-7; 8 nucleotides align to TRBD2. The trim removed 0 bases at V and 2 bases at J, leaving 6 bases unmatched. CDR3 length: 16 amino acids. In germline, CDR1 is ENHRY, CDR2 SYGVKD. CDR3 residues: CAISESTSGTTYEQYF. CDR3 in DNA: TGTGCCATCAGTGAGTCTACTAGCGGAACGACCTACGAGCAGTACTTC.

The J gene is TRBJ2-7, the V gene TRBV4-3; TRBD1 might be the D (5 bases). The CDR3 is 15 amino acids. The V end was cut by 2 bases, the J end by 4 bases, with 15 bases between. CDR1 and CDR2 (germline): LGHNA, YSLEER. The CDR3 region has the DNA TGCGCCAGCAGCCAAACCCCCGGCACAGGTTACGAGCAGTACTTC. As protein: CASSQTPGTGYEQYF.